In this sample, the clone carrying this T cell receptor (beta chain) turned up a few times. What it binds is unknown. These data belong to a study of beta chain features in type 1 diabetes. V gave up 4 bases and J gave up 5 bases, with 5 bases separating them. From germline, CDR1 is MNHEY and CDR2 SVGAGI. This CDR3 comprises 11 residues. As every portion of the isolated RNA was reverse transcribed, the sequencing read expressed TCRB transcripts. Stem cell-like memory T cell samples came in at an average of approximately 980,000 reads. Produced via immunoSEQ multiplex PCR; TCRdb's table is partial and in-frame only. Among 50,000 to 55,000 clones listed, about 60% were seen once. General study findings and limits: VDJ junctions from type 1 diabetes patients carried fewer insertions and larger deletions. All four CD4+ subsets of Type 1 diabetes patients contained TCRB CDR3s that were moderately but significantly shorter.

The chain employs TRBV6-5 and TRBJ2-5; D ambiguous. The specimen was stem cell memory CD4+ T cells from blood. This receptor was taken from a woman in her 30s with type 1 diabetes. CDR3 region: CASSSFETQYF. CDR3 DNA: TGTGCCAGCAGTTCCTTCGAGACCCAGTACTTC.